This T cell receptor (beta chain) originates from a study of blood T cell repertoires in COVID-19. Study-level background: Both acute and convalescent COVID-19 samples were obtained from the United States, Italy and Spain. From T cells, B-cell-depleted T cells, or PBMCs came the material, which was cDNA or gDNA.

Methods used by the authors: Amplification with reference gene primers provided the estimates of nucleated cell counts. Data came from immunoSEQ multiplex PCR; TCRdb stores just in-frame clones and leaves some out. V, J and clone size are taken as reported in that table, and D and trimming were inferred from the DNA itself. The sample records 65,000 to 90,000 clones, roughly 89% being singletons. The germline CDR1 and CDR2 sequences are MNHEY and SVGAGI. The trim removed 5 bases at V and 2 bases at J, leaving 5 bases unmatched. The CDR3 loop spans 15 amino acids. The chain combines TRBV6-5 with TRBJ2-5, with 10 bases fitting TRBD1. Sequenced sample: peripheral blood. The sequence came from a man older than 75 with acute or convalescent COVID-19. The CDR3 DNA reads TGTGCCAGCAGTATTTGGGGACAGGGGCAAGAGACCCAGTACTTC. It encodes CASSIWGQGQETQYF.